The 25 T cell receptor beta chains listed next were all sequenced from one sample in a study of cytomegalovirus exposure and HLA in healthy donors. PCR involved 60 Vbeta and 13 Jbeta primers. This table comes from immunoSEQ multiplex PCR, and its TCRdb copy is limited to in-frame clones, with some not included. The sample lists some 180,000 clones, around 84% occurring once. Sequencing input: PBMCs. These receptors all come from a man between 25 and 39 years old in good health and CMV-seropositive.

Note on this clone: The junction differs from germline at one of its ends, possibly a read error. The chain uses TRBV7-9 and TRBJ1-1; 7 positions agree with TRBD1. Germline CDR1 reads SEHNR; CDR2 reads FQNEAQ (reference sequence). This CDR3 has 12 amino acids. CDR3 coding DNA: TGTTCCAGCAGCTTAGGAGGGACAGCCTCCACCTGG. The encoded protein is CSSSLGGTASTW.

This clone was observed a single time. The genes are TRBV5-1 and TRBJ2-7; 9 nucleotides agree with TRBD1. Unmatched junction bases numbered 6, after V lost 3 bases and J lost 2 bases. Germline CDR1 SGHRS, CDR2 YFSETQ. The CDR3 is 15 amino acids. The CDR3 bases are TGCGCCAGCAGCTCCCCGGACAGGGGCCCCTACGAGCAGTACTTC. It specifies CASSSPDRGPYEQYF.

In this sample, this clone turned up once. The chain recombines TRBV4-3 with TRBJ2-1; 14 positions agree with TRBD2. The CDR3 sequence is 15 residues long. From germline, CDR1 is LGHNA and CDR2 YSLEER. Losses at the gene ends were 4 bases for V and 10 bases for J; bases not matched to a gene: 6. The CDR3 loop is CASSRTSGRRREQFF. The CDR3 bases are TGCGCCAGCAGCCGGACTAGCGGGAGGAGGCGGGAGCAGTTCTTC.

This chain connects TRBV5-1 to TRBJ1-2, with TRBD1 matching over 8 bases. The CDR3 is 13 amino acids. With V trimmed by 8 bases and J by 6 bases, 9 bases remained unmatched. The germline CDR1 and CDR2 sequences are SGHRS and YFSETQ. The CDR3 loop is CASTVTGENGYTF. CDR3 nucleotides: TGCGCCAGTACCGTGACAGGGGAGAATGGCTACACCTTC.

This chain joins TRBV6-1 and TRBJ2-5, with TRBD2 as a possible D gene (7 bases). CDR1 is MNHNS, CDR2 SASEGT, per germline. This CDR3 is 15 amino acids long. Deletions cut 1 base from V and 4 bases from J, with 13 bases between. CDR3 in DNA: TGTGCCAGCAGTGAAGGAGGGGGGGGAAGAGAGACCCAGTACTTC. Residues: CASSEGGGGRETQYF.

The genes are TRBV4-1 and TRBJ2-1; D may be TRBD1 (6 bases). The CDR3 is 16 residues long. With 7 bases removed from V and 0 bases from J, the gap between germline ends came to 16 bases. Germline loops: CDR1 MGHRA, CDR2 YSYEKL. CDR3 protein: CASTLLTGSSYNEQFF. The CDR3 DNA reads as TGCGCCAGCACGCTTTTAACAGGGTCCTCCTACAATGAGCAGTTCTTC.

The chain uses TRBV25-1 and TRBJ2-1; TRBD2 is a possible D gene (5 bases). Germline V lookup: CDR1 MGHDK, CDR2 SYGVNS. Trimming removed 10 bases from V and 6 bases from J, with 10 bases in between. This CDR3 contains 11 residues. CDR3 DNA sequence: TGTGCCACCCGGAGGTCCAATGAGCAGTTCTTC. It specifies CATRRSNEQFF.

The J gene is TRBJ2-1, the V gene TRBV11-3; TRBD2 agrees at 10 bases. The CDR3 consists of 15 residues. The germline V gene encodes CDR1 SGHNT and CDR2 YENEEA. With 5 bases clipped from V and 1 base from J, the junction kept 2 bases outside the gene matches. The chain's CDR3 is CASSRAGGSYNEQFF. The DNA for the CDR3 is TGTGCCAGCAGCAGAGCGGGAGGGTCCTACAATGAGCAGTTCTTC.

The V gene is TRBV10-3, the J gene TRBJ1-2; D is unclear. Trimming removed 0 bases from V and 4 bases from J, with 6 bases in between. Germline CDR1 and CDR2: ENHRY and SYGVKD. The length of the CDR3 is 13 residues. As DNA, the CDR3 is TGTGCCATCAGTGAGTCAGAGAGCTATGGCTACACCTTC. Translation: CAISESESYGYTF.

The gene calls are TRBV5-5 and TRBJ2-5; 13 bases are shared with TRBD2. This CDR3 is built from 19 residues. Germline V gene data show CDR1 as SGHKS and CDR2 as YYEKEE (reference sequence). V lost 3 bases to trimming and J lost 5 bases; unmatched junction nucleotides: 16. The CDR3 DNA reads TGTGCCAGCAGCTGGTTGTTCGGGACTAGCGGGACGGAAAAGGAGACCCAGTACTTC. Amino acids: CASSWLFGTSGTEKETQYF. Based on the CDR3 plus reference TRBV5-5 and TRBJ2-5, the full variable domain is DAGVTQSPTHLIKTRGQQVTLRCSPISGHKSVSWYQQVLGQGPQFIFQYYEKEERGRGNFPDRFSARQFPNYSSELNVNALLLGDSALYLCASSWLFGTSGTEKETQYFGPGTRLLVL.

This chain links TRBV27 with TRBJ1-2; TRBD1 might be the D (5 bases). The germline V and J ends were trimmed by 3 bases and 5 bases, with 10 bases remaining between them. Germline loops: CDR1 MNHEY, CDR2 SMNVEV (reference sequence). CDR3 size: 13 residues. The DNA for the CDR3 is TGTGCCAGCAGTTTTCAGGGCCCTTATGGCTACACCTTC. Translating it yields CASSFQGPYGYTF.

Here the CDR3 reads CASSPQGSNGNTIYF. For the CDR3, the DNA is TGTGCCAGCAGCCCACAGGGTTCGAATGGAAACACCATATATTTT. V gene TRBV7-8 combines with J gene TRBJ1-3, with D perhaps TRBD1 (6 bases). The CDR3 contains 15 residues. Germline loops: CDR1 SGHVS, CDR2 FQNEAQ. Trimming pared 5 bases from V and 3 bases from J, leaving 14 bases between. The whole variable domain, filled in from reference TRBV7-8 and TRBJ1-3, reads GAGVSQSPRYKVAKRGQDVALRCDPISGHVSLFWYQQALGQGPEFLTYFQNEAQLDKSGLPSDRFFAERPEGSVSTLKIQRTQQEDSAVYLCASSPQGSNGNTIYFGEGSWLTVV.

The chain uses TRBV6-5 and TRBJ2-5, with 9 nucleotides matching TRBD1. Per the germline V gene, CDR1 is MNHEY and CDR2 is SVGAGI. With V trimmed by 6 bases and J by 5 bases, 4 bases remained unmatched. The CDR3 is 13 residues long. This chain's CDR3 is CASRGQGRETQYF. CDR3 bases: TGTGCCAGCAGGGGACAGGGCAGGGAGACCCAGTACTTC.

The chain uses TRBV7-2 and TRBJ2-5; 8 nucleotides align to TRBD1. CDR3 length: 13 amino acids. CDR1 and CDR2 from the germline V gene are SGHTA and FQGNSA. Germline trimming cut 5 bases from V and 5 bases from J; bases unmatched to any gene: 4. The CDR3 bases are TGTGCCAGCAGCAGAGGACAGGGTGAGACCCAGTACTTC. It translates to CASSRGQGETQYF.

The V call is TRBV5-4, the J call TRBJ2-2, with D possibly being TRBD1 (6 bases). CDR1 is SGHNT and CDR2 is YYREEE in the germline V gene (reference sequence). There are 15 residues in the CDR3. Trimming stripped 1 base from V and 1 base from J, with 8 bases between. CDR3 loop: CASSLKGQNTGELFF. CDR3 DNA: TGTGCCAGCAGCTTGAAGGGACAGAACACCGGGGAGCTGTTTTTT.

V usage is TRBV7-2 and J usage is TRBJ2-7; 7 bases fit TRBD1. The CDR3 has 13 residues. V was clipped by 3 bases and J by 6 bases; unmatched bases: 5. In germline, CDR1 is SGHTA, CDR2 FQGNSA. The CDR3 here is CASSFKTGSEQYV. CDR3 nucleotides: TGTGCCAGCAGCTTCAAGACAGGGAGCGAGCAGTACGTC.

The chain recombines TRBV7-2 with TRBJ2-7, with TRBD2 identical over 7 bases. The ends lost 5 bases at V and 0 bases at J; junction bases unmatched: 1. The CDR3 has 13 amino acids. The germline gives CDR1 SGHTA, CDR2 FQGNSA. The CDR3: CASSRDYSYEQYF. The CDR3 region has the DNA TGTGCCAGCAGCCGGGACTACTCCTACGAGCAGTACTTC. The entire variable domain, with the rest obtained from reference TRBV7-2 and TRBJ2-7, is as follows: GAGVSQSPSNKVTEKGKDVELRCDPISGHTALYWYRQSLGQGLEFLIYFQGNSAPDKSGLPSDRFSAERTGGSVSTLTIQRTQQEDSAVYLCASSRDYSYEQYFGPGTRLTVT.

The V call is TRBV7-8, the J call TRBJ1-5; a weak D match, TRBD1 (5 bases). Trimming shortened V by 1 base and J by 7 bases, and 23 bases separated the two germline ends. Per germline, CDR1 SGHVS and CDR2 FQNEAQ. This CDR3 region has 18 residues. CDR3 region: CASSLVGMGLSSGQPQHF. The CDR3 bases are TGTGCCAGCAGCTTAGTTGGCATGGGACTATCGTCCGGGCAGCCCCAGCATTTT.

This rearrangement joins TRBV7-3 to TRBJ2-3; possible D gene TRBD1, 5 bases. This CDR3 comprises 14 residues. The germline gives CDR1 SGHTA, CDR2 FQGTGA. V dropped 2 bases and J dropped 1 base, with 7 bases sitting between them. The CDR3 region is CASSLGHGTDTQYF. The CDR3 coding sequence is TGTGCCAGCAGCTTAGGACATGGCACAGATACGCAGTATTTT.

The V call is TRBV4-1, the J call TRBJ2-5, with D unresolved. The germline gives CDR1 MGHRA, CDR2 YSYEKL. The ends were cut back, 1 base at V and 4 bases at J, with 16 bases in the middle. The CDR3 has 16 amino acids. CDR3 sequence (DNA): TGCGCCAGCAGCCAAGGACGCGGCGCAACACGAGAGACCCAGTACTTC. Translating it yields CASSQGRGATRETQYF.

The rearrangement joins TRBV11-2 to TRBJ2-7; 7 positions agree with TRBD1. The trim removed 2 bases at V and 6 bases at J, leaving 7 bases unmatched. The CDR3 consists of 14 residues. Germline V gene lookup returns CDR1 SGHAT and CDR2 FQNNGV. CDR3 nucleotides: TGTGCCAGCAGCTTACCCCTGACAGGGTCCGAGCAGTACTTC. Its protein product is CASSLPLTGSEQYF.

This clone came up a few times. The CDR3 DNA follows: TGTGCCAGCAGCTTGGACGGGGGACAGCGCAATCAGCCCCAGCATTTT. This translates into CASSLDGGQRNQPQHF. This chain joins TRBV5-6 and TRBJ1-5, with 7 bases aligning to TRBD1. After removal of 0 bases from V and 2 bases from J, the junction contained 5 bases not matched to a gene. The CDR3 runs to 16 residues. Germline CDR1 SGHDT, CDR2 YYEEEE.

This clone came up once. The V gene is TRBV25-1, the J gene TRBJ2-3; 12 bases fit TRBD2. V gave up 4 bases and J gave up 1 base; unmatched junction bases: 6. The CDR3 has 17 residues. The germline V gene encodes CDR1 MGHDK and CDR2 SYGVNS. As DNA, the CDR3 is TGTGCCAGCAGTGCTGGACTAGCGGGACCCGGCACAGATACGCAGTATTTT. Translated: CASSAGLAGPGTDTQYF. Drawing the rest from reference TRBV25-1 and TRBJ2-3, the complete variable domain is EADIYQTPRYLVIGTGKKITLECSQTMGHDKMYWYQQDPGMELHLIHYSYGVNSTEKGDLSSESTVSRIRTEHFPLTLESARPSHTSQYLCASSAGLAGPGTDTQYFGPGTRLTVL.

This clone showed up just once. The chain couples TRBV9 to TRBJ2-5, with D maybe TRBD2 (6 bases). The J call may be incorrect, as the DNA end agrees better with TRBJ2-7. Germline-derived CDR1 and CDR2 are SGDLS and YYNGEE. There are 14 residues in the CDR3. The CDR3 DNA sequence: TGTGCCAGCAGCGTAGACCGGGGGACCTACGAGCAGTACTTC. This encodes CASSVDRGTYEQYF.

This clone occurred a few times. The V gene is TRBV6-5, the J gene TRBJ2-7; the match to TRBD1 covers 9 bases. Per germline, CDR1 MNHEY and CDR2 SVGAGI. CDR3 length equals 14 residues. V trimming: 5 bases; J trimming: 2 bases; junction bases outside the gene matches: 4. The CDR3 is CASSRQGGPYEQYV. The CDR3 nucleotides read TGTGCCAGCAGTCGACAGGGGGGGCCCTACGAGCAGTACGTC.